This T cell receptor beta chain was captured by sequencing in a study of chemoradiotherapy in HPV16-positive cancers. The germline CDR1 and CDR2 sequences are SGHDN and FVKESK. Trimming took 4 bases from V and 4 from J; bases not matched to a gene: 12. The CDR3 has 17 amino acids. This clone qualifies as medium-sized. The assay was immunoSEQ multiplex PCR, and TCRdb's table has in-frame clones only and misses some. This table holds 9,000 or so clones, approximately 91% found once. Repeated repertoire sampling spanned the course of chemoradiotherapy. The chain carries TRBV14 and TRBJ2-3, with 9 bases fitting TRBD1. The sequence derives from a human donor with HPV-associated anogenital cancer. Material: blood, obtained from a patient who underwent chemoradiotherapy. As DNA, the CDR3 is TGTGCCAGCAGCCTGGGACCGGGACAGGGAAGTTCAGATACGCAGTATTTT. This translates into CASSLGPGQGSSDTQYF.